The 31 T cell receptor beta chains below were found in one sample sequenced in a study of T cells in Graves' hyperthyroidism and ophthalmopathy. Amplification of TCR beta CDR3 regions used RNA as the template. The HTBI primer set served for first-round RT-PCR of the TCR CDR3. Each CDR3 protein gets one entry after TCRdb re-called the multiplex PCR reads with MiXCR. The profile shows 300,000 to 500,000 distinct CDR3 sequences, 11% to 15% of them singletons. Material for sequencing was blood. The receptors were sampled from a man over 45 with Graves' ophthalmopathy.

This clonotype occurred many times. This chain links TRBV24-1 with TRBJ2-5, with a possible D match to TRBD1 (6 bases). V was trimmed by 6 bases and J by 5 bases, leaving 18 bases between them. The germline CDR1 and CDR2 sequences are KGHDR and SFDVKD. The CDR3 runs to 15 residues. The CDR3, as DNA: TGTGCCACCAGTCCCAAGACAGGCCTGGGGGAGACCCAGTACTTC. Residues: CATSPKTGLGETQYF.

This clonotype was seen many times. V gene TRBV9 combines with J gene TRBJ2-1; unclear D gene. V was pared by 3 bases and J by 5 bases, with 15 bases between. Per germline, CDR1 SGDLS and CDR2 YYNGEE. This CDR3 region has 15 residues. In DNA form, the CDR3 reads TGTGCCAGCAGCGCCGAACCCCGAGTAGACAATGAGCAGTTCTTC. Its protein product is CASSAEPRVDNEQFF.

V and J are TRBV28 and TRBJ2-2; D is unclear. V gave up 8 bases and J gave up 2 bases, with 12 bases separating them. Germline V gene data show CDR1 as MDHEN and CDR2 as SYDVKM. This CDR3 is built from 14 residues. CDR3 amino acids: CASYRETNTGELFF. CDR3 coding DNA: TGTGCCAGCTATCGCGAGACAAACACCGGGGAGCTGTTTTTT.

This clonotype was counted between two and nine times. The CDR3 region has the DNA TGTGCCAGCGGAGCGATTAGCAATCAGCCCCAGCATTTT. Translation: CASGAISNQPQHF. The chain carries TRBV19 and TRBJ1-5; unclear D gene. The CDR3 has 13 residues. V was clipped by 9 bases and J by 0 bases, with 9 bases between them. CDR1 and CDR2 (germline): LNHDA, SQIVND (reference sequence).

For this clonotype: This may come from a read error, since a much larger clone is one base off. The J gene is TRBJ2-7, the V gene TRBV20-1; 7 positions agree with TRBD2. The germline gives CDR1 DFQATT, CDR2 SNEGSKA (reference sequence). V lost 7 bases, J lost 2 bases, and 5 bases stayed unmatched. This CDR3 has 12 residues. This chain's CDR3 is CSGGTTTYEQYF. In DNA form, the CDR3 reads TGCAGTGGCGGGACTACCACCTACGAGCAGTACTTC.

In this sample, this clonotype turned up many times. V gene TRBV20-1 combines with J gene TRBJ1-5, with a weak D call TRBD1 (6 bases). CDR1 is DFQATT and CDR2 is SNEGSKA in the germline V gene (reference sequence). This CDR3 region has 15 residues. The V end was cut by 3 bases, the J end by 3 bases, with 15 bases between. This chain's CDR3 is CSASEPGQINQPQHF. Here the CDR3 DNA reads TGCAGTGCTAGCGAACCGGGACAAATCAATCAGCCCCAGCATTTT.

The chain joins TRBV27 to TRBJ2-2, with D unresolved. Germline lookup yields CDR1 MNHEY and CDR2 SMNVEV (reference sequence). The CDR3 covers 15 residues. Trimming pared 3 bases from V and 0 bases from J, leaving 8 bases between. CDR3 nucleotides: TGTGCCAGCAGTTTCTTTTCCGCGAACACCGGGGAGCTGTTTTTT. It is translated as CASSFFSANTGELFF.

This clonotype was detected many times. The chain employs TRBV6-5 and TRBJ1-1; D gene unclear. The CDR3 loop spans 13 amino acids. V lost 4 bases, J lost 4 bases, and 10 bases lay in between. CDR1 and CDR2 from the germline V gene are MNHEY and SVGAGI. The CDR3 coding sequence is TGTGCCAGCAGTTCTCGAGGTGGCACTGAAGCTTTCTTT. This gives the protein CASSSRGGTEAFF.

This clonotype was observed a few times. The chain combines TRBV18 with TRBJ2-2; 7 bases fit TRBD2. This CDR3 spans 15 amino acids. Germline V CDR1 and CDR2: KGHSH, LQKENI. V lost 4 bases to trimming and J lost 4 bases; unmatched junction nucleotides: 6. The CDR3 protein is CASSLSGIGTGELFF. CDR3 in DNA: TGTGCCAGCTCACTCAGCGGGATTGGCACCGGGGAGCTGTTTTTT.

CDR3 in amino acids: CASFEARGNTIYF. The CDR3 bases are TGTGCCAGCTTTGAGGCGAGGGGAAACACCATATATTTT. The chain is built from TRBV28 and TRBJ1-3, with D unresolved. CDR1 is MDHEN and CDR2 is SYDVKM in the germline V gene. Trimming pared 8 bases from V and 4 bases from J, leaving 12 bases between. The CDR3 contains 13 residues.

This clonotype was detected ten times or more. The V call is TRBV20-1, the J call TRBJ2-1, with D perhaps TRBD2 (5 bases). The germline V and J ends were trimmed by 2 bases and 12 bases, with 14 bases remaining between them. CDR3 length: 12 amino acids. Germline CDR1 reads DFQATT; CDR2 reads SNEGSKA (reference sequence). The CDR3 region has the DNA TGCAGTGCTAGAAAGTGGAGGACTGGGCAGTTCTTC. Its protein is CSARKWRTGQFF.

This chain uses TRBV2 with TRBJ2-4, with D hard to call. The CDR3 totals 14 residues. V was clipped by 5 bases and J by 5 bases, with 13 bases between them. Looked up from germline, CDR1 is SNHLY and CDR2 is FYNNEI. CDR3 DNA sequence: TGTGCCAGCAGTTTAGTCAGTAGAGAAAACATTCAGTACTTC. Translation gives CASSLVSRENIQYF.

The rearrangement joins TRBV19 to TRBJ2-3; TRBD2 is a possible D gene (5 bases). V was pared by 3 bases and J by 3 bases, with 10 bases between. This CDR3 has 14 amino acids. Looked up from germline, CDR1 is LNHDA and CDR2 is SQIVND (reference sequence). The CDR3 region is CASSIGVGTDTQYF. The CDR3 DNA reads TGTGCCAGTAGTATCGGGGTCGGGACAGATACGCAGTATTTT.

V usage is TRBV29-1 and J usage is TRBJ2-5; D is perhaps TRBD1 (7 bases). V was shortened by 4 bases and J by 9 bases, with 18 bases between the two germline ends. The CDR3 covers 13 residues. The germline V gene has CDR1 SQVTM and CDR2 ANQGSEA. The CDR3 nucleotides are TGCAGCGTTGGTGACAGGGTTCGGGGGCCCCAGTACTTC. It yields the protein CSVGDRVRGPQYF.

This rearrangement joins TRBV28 to TRBJ2-1, with 8 bases matching TRBD2. V gave up 6 bases and J gave up 8 bases; unmatched junction bases: 6. The V gene's germline CDR1 is MDHEN and CDR2 SYDVKM. The CDR3 sequence is 13 residues long. In DNA form, the CDR3 reads TGTGCCAGCAGAGGCAGCGGGAGCCATGAGCAGTTCTTC. It is translated as CASRGSGSHEQFF. Combining the CDR3 with reference TRBV28 and TRBJ2-1 gives the whole variable domain DVKVTQSSRYLVKRTGEKVFLECVQDMDHENMFWYRQDPGLGLRLIYFSYDVKMKEKGDIPEGYSVSREKKERFSLILESASTNQTSMYLCASRGSGSHEQFFGPGTRLTVL.

This clonotype has ten or more counts. The chain joins TRBV29-1 to TRBJ1-1; D might be TRBD1 (6 bases). Germline V lookup: CDR1 SQVTM, CDR2 ANQGSEA. The germline V and J ends were trimmed by 5 bases and 4 bases, with 8 bases remaining between them. The CDR3 has 11 residues. CDR3 loop: CSVRGGTEAFF. In nucleotides, the CDR3 is TGCAGCGTTAGGGGGGGCACTGAAGCTTTCTTT.

In its sample, this clonotype was seen a few times. The chain's CDR3 is CASSQDRTSGQDTQYF. In nucleotides, the CDR3 is TGTGCCAGCAGCCAAGATAGGACTAGCGGACAAGATACGCAGTATTTT. The V gene is TRBV4-2, the J gene TRBJ2-3; 10 nucleotides match TRBD2. This CDR3 contains 16 residues. J gave up 5 bases and V 0 bases, and 5 bases lay outside the gene matches. CDR1 and CDR2 (germline): LGHNA, YNFKEQ.

There are many counts of this clonotype. The rearrangement joins TRBV3-1 to TRBJ2-5; D may be TRBD1 or TRBD2 (6 bases each). CDR3 size: 14 residues. Deletions cut 0 bases from V and 2 bases from J, with 7 bases between. Germline lookup yields CDR1 LGHDT and CDR2 YNNKEL (reference sequence). CDR3: CASSQEGGQETQYF. The CDR3 bases are TGTGCCAGCAGCCAAGAAGGGGGGCAAGAGACCCAGTACTTC.

There are many counts of this clonotype. CDR3 coding DNA: TGTGCCAGCAGTTTTTTCGCCCTACCTAAACCGCTCGACGAGCAGTACTTC. Translation gives CASSFFALPKPLDEQYF. The V gene is TRBV28, the J gene TRBJ2-7, with D hard to call. From germline, CDR1 is MDHEN and CDR2 SYDVKM. The CDR3 is 17 residues long. V lost 3 bases, J lost 5 bases, and 23 bases lay in between.

The V call is TRBV12-3 or TRBV12-4, the J call TRBJ2-2, with D unresolved. This CDR3 comprises 14 residues. V lost 5 bases to trimming and J lost 6 bases, with 13 bases between them. CDR3: CASSIGLTSGELFF. The CDR3 coding sequence is TGTGCCAGCAGTATTGGTTTAACTTCCGGGGAGCTGTTTTTT.

Many counts were recorded for this clonotype. The genes are TRBV5-1 and TRBJ2-5, with D possibly matching TRBD1 (6 bases). The germline V gene encodes CDR1 SGHRS and CDR2 YFSETQ. This CDR3 contains 17 residues. The V and J ends lost 4 bases and 2 bases respectively, with 21 bases between them. CDR3 bases: TGCGCCAGCAGCGCCCTCTCCACAGGGATTCTGCAAGAGACCCAGTACTTC. Its protein is CASSALSTGILQETQYF.

This clonotype was seen ten or more times. The rearrangement links TRBV20-1 to TRBJ2-7, with D unresolved. From germline, CDR1 is DFQATT and CDR2 SNEGSKA (reference sequence). The CDR3 runs to 12 residues. Trimming pared 3 bases from V and 6 bases from J, leaving 12 bases between. The CDR3 DNA is TGCAGTGCTAGTTTTAGCTTCGGCGAGCAGTACTTC. Protein product: CSASFSFGEQYF.

For this clonotype: Since the CDR3 does not end with the conserved phenylalanine or tryptophan, this likely comes from a read error. The chain links TRBV12-3 or TRBV12-4 to TRBJ1-3, with D maybe TRBD1 (5 bases). This CDR3 contains 16 residues. V lost 0 bases and J 4 bases, leaving 13 bases between the germline ends. The CDR3 region is CASSLARQSSGNTIYL. In DNA form, the CDR3 reads TGTGCCAGCAGTTTAGCCAGACAGTCCTCCGGAAACACCATATATCTT.

This clonotype was recorded a few times. The rearrangement uses TRBV20-1 and TRBJ1-4; D is unresolved. V lost 1 base to trimming and J lost 7 bases, with 22 bases between them. Germline CDR1 is DFQATT and CDR2 is SNEGSKA (reference sequence). The CDR3 sequence is 17 residues long. This CDR3 reads CSARVMVPGSVGEKLFF. CDR3 bases: TGCAGTGCTAGAGTTATGGTCCCGGGCAGCGTAGGTGAAAAACTGTTTTTT.

This clonotype has more than one count but fewer than ten. The rearrangement uses TRBV5-1 and TRBJ2-5; 7 bases align to TRBD1. The CDR3 consists of 14 residues. V was pared by 4 bases and J by 4 bases, with 7 bases of the junction left unmatched. Germline CDR1 reads SGHRS; CDR2 reads YFSETQ. For the CDR3, the DNA is TGCGCCAGCAGCGAGGGACAGTCCGCAGAGACCCAGTACTTC. Its protein is CASSEGQSAETQYF.

This clonotype was picked up many times. The V and J genes are TRBV2 and TRBJ2-7; D is uncertain. Trimming pared 0 bases from V and 7 bases from J, leaving 7 bases between. CDR1 SNHLY and CDR2 FYNNEI come from the germline V gene. The CDR3 covers 12 residues. The CDR3, as DNA: TGTGCCAGCAGTGAAGCCGGGCGGGAGCAGTACTTC. It yields the protein CASSEAGREQYF. The full variable domain, rest sourced from reference TRBV2 and TRBJ2-7, is EPEVTQTPSHQVTQMGQEVILRCVPISNHLYFYWYRQILGQKVEFLVSFYNNEISEKSEIFDDQFSVERPDGSNFTLKIRSTKLEDSAMYFCASSEAGREQYFGPGTRLTVT.

There are many counts of this clonotype. The chain employs TRBV11-2 and TRBJ2-5; maybe TRBD2 (6 bases). Trimming pared 5 bases from V and 1 base from J, leaving 8 bases between. Germline V CDR1 and CDR2: SGHAT, FQNNGV. This CDR3 has 13 amino acids. CDR3 protein: CASSREIQETQYF. As DNA, the CDR3 is TGTGCCAGCAGCCGGGAGATCCAAGAGACCCAGTACTTC.

The V gene is TRBV6-1, the J gene TRBJ2-1; 7 positions agree with TRBD2. CDR3 length equals 15 residues. With 10 bases clipped from V and 1 base from J, the junction kept 10 bases outside the gene matches. The V gene's germline CDR1 is MNHNS and CDR2 SASEGT. CDR3 nucleotide sequence: TGTGCCACCTTTGAGCGGGACGGGTCCTACAATGAGCAGTTCTTC. It specifies CATFERDGSYNEQFF.

There are many counts of this clonotype. The V call is TRBV2, the J call TRBJ2-7; 14 nucleotides line up with TRBD2. Germline V gene data show CDR1 as SNHLY and CDR2 as FYNNEI. Trimming cost V 2 bases and J 5 bases; bases outside gene matches: 17. CDR3 length equals 20 residues. The CDR3 loop is CASSEFPDATSGRAGNEQYF. The CDR3 coding sequence is TGTGCCAGCAGTGAATTCCCTGACGCGACTAGCGGGAGGGCCGGGAACGAGCAGTACTTC.

The sample holds a few counts of this clonotype. CDR3 sequence: CASRLTDTQYF. CDR3 nucleotide sequence: TGTGCCAGTAGACTCACAGATACGCAGTATTTT. The chain uses TRBV19 and TRBJ2-3; D remains ambiguous. CDR1 and CDR2 from the germline V gene are LNHDA and SQIVND (reference sequence). V was clipped by 6 bases and J by 2 bases, with 3 bases between them. This CDR3 has 11 residues.

This clonotype was observed at least ten times. The chain joins TRBV28 to TRBJ2-1; no clear D. CDR1 is MDHEN, CDR2 SYDVKM, per germline. V was cut by 4 bases and J by 8 bases, with 18 bases left in between. CDR3 length equals 15 residues. The CDR3 DNA reads as TGTGCCAGCAGTTCCTTTCTTGGCGTTTCGGATGAGCAGTTCTTC. It specifies CASSSFLGVSDEQFF.